One and the same sample provided the 14 T cell receptor beta chains below, sequenced in a study of OX40 agonist ivuxolimab in advanced cancers. TCRdb's copy holds only in-frame clones and misses some; the assay was immunoSEQ multiplex PCR. The table includes under 70,000 clones, 75% to 90% detected once. This specimen consisted of CD4+ or CD8+ T cells sorted from blood, obtained in a trial of the OX40 agonist ivuxolimab. Receptors originate from an adult with an advanced solid tumor such as melanoma, head and neck, liver or kidney cancer.

The J gene is TRBJ2-1, the V gene TRBV5-1, with 11 bases aligning to TRBD2. V was clipped by 4 bases and J by 0 bases; unmatched bases: 3. The CDR3 is 16 amino acids. Germline V CDR1 and CDR2: SGHRS, YFSETQ. This CDR3 is CASSLLAGASYNEQFF. The CDR3 DNA reads TGCGCCAGCAGCCTACTAGCGGGAGCCTCCTACAATGAGCAGTTCTTC.

This clone has a single count. The chain carries TRBV18 and TRBJ1-1; D not certain. The V end lost 3 bases, the J end lost 0 bases, and 14 bases lay between the germline ends. Germline CDR1 is KGHSH and CDR2 is LQKENI. This CDR3 comprises 16 residues. The CDR3 sequence is CASSPQRAAMNTEAFF. CDR3 coding DNA: TGTGCCAGCTCACCGCAAAGGGCGGCCATGAACACTGAAGCTTTCTTT. Looking up the rest from reference TRBV18 and TRBJ1-1 gives the full variable domain: NAGVMQNPRHLVRRRGQEARLRCSPMKGHSHVYWYRQLPEEGLKFMVYLQKENIIDESGMPKERFSAEFPKEGPSILRIQQVVRGDSAAYFCASSPQRAAMNTEAFFGQGTRLTVV.

The rearrangement uses TRBV19 and TRBJ1-3, with 7 bases identical to TRBD1. With 5 bases clipped from V and 3 bases from J, the junction kept 7 bases outside the gene matches. Germline assignment: CDR1 LNHDA and CDR2 SQIVND (reference sequence). The CDR3 extends over 15 amino acids. In nucleotides, the CDR3 is TGTGCCAGTAGTGAGGGGGCGGCGGTTGGAAACACCATATATTTT. This translates into CASSEGAAVGNTIYF.

V and J are TRBV9 and TRBJ2-1; TRBD2 matches at 9 bases. V lost 2 bases, J lost 2 bases, and 5 bases stayed unmatched. CDR1 and CDR2 (germline): SGDLS, YYNGEE. This CDR3 is 16 amino acids long. The CDR3 loop reads CASSVQAGGPYNEQFF. CDR3 bases: TGTGCCAGCAGCGTCCAAGCGGGAGGACCCTACAATGAGCAGTTCTTC.

CDR3 sequence reads: CASSLDGTGRETQYF. DNA for the CDR3: TGTGCCAGCAGCTTAGACGGGACAGGTCGAGAGACCCAGTACTTC. The chain carries TRBV7-7 and TRBJ2-5, with 8 bases lining up with TRBD1. With V trimmed by 1 base and J by 4 bases, 5 bases remained unmatched. The germline V gene encodes CDR1 SSHAT and CDR2 FNYEAQ (reference sequence). The CDR3 is 15 residues long.

V and J are TRBV6-1 and TRBJ1-5; the D gene is possibly TRBD1 (6 bases). The CDR3 runs to 15 residues. Per the germline V gene, CDR1 is MNHNS and CDR2 is SASEGT. The V gene lost 1 base and the J gene lost 7 bases, with 14 bases spanning the gap. CDR3 in DNA: TGTGCCAGCAGTGAAGGAGGGGGGGGCGGACAGCCCCAGCATTTT. Encoded protein: CASSEGGGGGQPQHF.

The chain links TRBV19 to TRBJ1-1; D not certain. The CDR3 loop spans 14 amino acids. Germline CDR1 LNHDA, CDR2 SQIVND (reference sequence). V lost 5 bases to trimming and J lost 1 base, with 11 bases between them. In DNA form, the CDR3 reads TGTGCCAGTAGTGCCGACAAGAAGAACACTGAAGCTTTCTTT. Amino acid sequence: CASSADKKNTEAFF.

This chain connects TRBV7-7 to TRBJ2-5, with a possible D match to TRBD1 (6 bases). Looked up from germline, CDR1 is SSHAT and CDR2 is FNYEAQ (reference sequence). The V and J ends lost 1 base and 6 bases respectively, with 15 bases between them. The CDR3 extends over 15 amino acids. The CDR3 region is CASSLDQGRGQTQYF. The CDR3 region has the DNA TGTGCCAGCAGCTTAGACCAGGGGCGAGGGCAGACCCAGTACTTC.

To note about this clone: At one end, the junction sequence differs from germline, possibly due to a read error. The chain recombines TRBV5-4 with TRBJ2-5, with D perhaps given as TRBD1 or TRBD2 (5 bases each). Germline assignment: CDR1 SGHNT and CDR2 YYREEE (reference sequence). The CDR3 is made up of 15 amino acids. CDR3 residues: CASSQDRGSQETQYF. Here the CDR3 DNA reads TGCGCCAGCAGCCAAGATCGGGGCAGCCAAGAGACCCAGTACTTC.

The V call is TRBV27, the J call TRBJ1-4; D gene uncertain. V dropped 2 bases and J dropped 4 bases, with 8 bases sitting between them. The CDR3 contains 14 residues. CDR1 is MNHEY and CDR2 is SMNVEV in the germline V gene (reference sequence). CDR3 sequence reads: CASSLTRVNEKLFF. The CDR3 DNA sequence: TGTGCCAGCAGTTTAACCAGAGTTAATGAAAAACTGTTTTTT.

V usage is TRBV7-2 and J usage is TRBJ2-5; D could derive from TRBD1 or TRBD2 (7 bases each). V shed 6 bases and J shed 5 bases, with 16 bases lying between them. The CDR3 sequence is 14 residues long. The V gene's germline CDR1 is SGHTA and CDR2 FQGNSA. The CDR3 here is CASRYQGGPETQYF. DNA for the CDR3: TGTGCCAGCAGGTACCAGGGGGGGCCGGAGACCCAGTACTTC.

The chain carries TRBV5-4 and TRBJ1-6; D is unresolved. Germline-derived CDR1 and CDR2 are SGHNT and YYREEE (reference sequence). The ends were cut back, 4 bases at V and 5 bases at J, with 13 bases in the middle. The CDR3 has 15 amino acids. This chain's CDR3 is CASSPPGKNNSPLHF. CDR3 sequence (DNA): TGTGCCAGCAGCCCACCGGGAAAAAATAATTCACCCCTCCACTTT.

The rearrangement links TRBV19 to TRBJ1-2; D is unresolved. Germline CDR1 reads LNHDA; CDR2 reads SQIVND (reference sequence). V shed 6 bases and J shed 7 bases, with 21 bases lying between them. The CDR3 has 15 amino acids. The CDR3 loop is CASSPNRRQAPGYTF. The CDR3 DNA reads TGTGCCAGTAGCCCAAATCGTCGACAAGCCCCTGGCTACACCTTC. The whole variable domain, filled in from reference TRBV19 and TRBJ1-2, reads DGGITQSPKYLFRKEGQNVTLSCEQNLNHDAMYWYRQDPGQGLRLIYYSQIVNDFQKGDIAEGYSVSREKKESFPLTVTSAQKNPTAFYLCASSPNRRQAPGYTFGSGTRLTVV.

The chain uses TRBV5-1 and TRBJ2-3; TRBD2 matches at 9 bases. Looked up from germline, CDR1 is SGHRS and CDR2 is YFSETQ. CDR3 length: 16 amino acids. J was trimmed by 5 bases and V by 1 base; bases with no gene match: 8. The CDR3 DNA sequence: TGCGCCAGCAGCTTGACCGGGACTAGCACCGTAGATACGCAGTATTTT. Its protein is CASSLTGTSTVDTQYF.